Listed here are 10 T cell receptor beta chains from one sample, sequenced in a study of human T cells and chemical hapten exposure. Described time point: healthy volunteer bleed at 6 weeks. Unfractionated whole blood yielded total RNA. TCRdb reprocessed the RACE reads with MiXCR, giving one entry per CDR3 protein. The data hold some 65,000 distinct CDR3 sequences, with around 6.3% observed a single time. Input material: whole blood. The receptors here all came from a female donor in good health. Some clones in this sample may be carry-over from other donors' samples.

This clonotype was counted ten times or more. This chain connects TRBV29-1 to TRBJ2-6, with 9 bases identical to TRBD1. This CDR3 spans 14 amino acids. Germline values: CDR1 SQVTM, CDR2 ANQGSEA. With 5 bases clipped from V and 12 bases from J, the junction kept 11 bases outside the gene matches. The CDR3 nucleotides are TGCAGCGTTTCTAATTCGGACAGGGGAGGCGTCCTGACTTTC. This encodes CSVSNSDRGGVLTF.

This clonotype appeared many times. The chain employs TRBV20-1 and TRBJ2-1; tentatively, D is TRBD1 or TRBD2 (5 bases each). The ends were cut back, 0 bases at V and 12 bases at J, with 24 bases in the middle. The germline CDR1 and CDR2 sequences are DFQATT and SNEGSKA (reference sequence). The CDR3 runs to 16 residues. The CDR3 reads CSARENTGPLTGVQFF. Written as DNA, the CDR3 is TGCAGTGCTAGAGAGAATACGGGACCACTTACCGGCGTGCAGTTCTTC.

Note on this clonotype: A read error may be the cause here, since a much bigger clone is one base away. V gene TRBV7-2 combines with J gene TRBJ2-1; 8 nucleotides align to TRBD2. The trim removed 1 base at V and 5 bases at J, leaving 10 bases unmatched. The CDR3 loop spans 17 amino acids. Germline-derived CDR1 and CDR2 are SGHTA and FQGNSA. The CDR3 sequence: CASSLGPTSAIHNEQFF. DNA for the CDR3: TGTGCCAGCAGCTTAGGACCGACTAGCGCGATTCACAATGAGCAGTTCTTC.

CDR3 nucleotide sequence: TGTGCCAGCAGCTTAATAAGCGGGAGAGTGGATGAGCAGTTCTTC. Translated: CASSLISGRVDEQFF. The chain has TRBV11-2 and TRBJ2-1; 8 bases fit TRBD2. Germline V lookup: CDR1 SGHAT, CDR2 FQNNGV. V trimming: 2 bases; J trimming: 8 bases; junction bases outside the gene matches: 8. CDR3 size: 15 residues.

Ten or more counts support this clonotype. The rearrangement uses TRBV12-3 or TRBV12-4 and TRBJ1-6; D perhaps matches TRBD1 (5 bases). The CDR3 has 15 residues. The V gene lost 7 bases and the J gene lost 0 bases, with 10 bases spanning the gap. CDR3: CASNRQSSYNSPLHF. The CDR3 region has the DNA TGTGCCAGCAACCGACAGTCCTCCTATAATTCACCCCTCCACTTT.

The chain carries TRBV2 and TRBJ2-7; 9 nucleotides align to TRBD2. This CDR3 contains 17 residues. Per germline, CDR1 SNHLY and CDR2 FYNNEI. Unmatched junction bases numbered 16, after V lost 3 bases and J lost 7 bases. CDR3 DNA sequence: TGTGCCAGCAGTGACCCGACAAGAGGCGGGAGGGCCCGGGAGCAGTACTTC. It codes for CASSDPTRGGRAREQYF.

This clonotype was recorded many times. The V and J genes are TRBV28 and TRBJ2-1; TRBD2 matches at 16 bases. Germline assignment: CDR1 MDHEN and CDR2 SYDVKM. V gave up 8 bases and J gave up 12 bases; unmatched junction bases: 4. The CDR3 consists of 13 residues. The CDR3 DNA follows: TGTGCCAGCGGGACTAGCGGGAGGGCGCGGCAGTTCTTC. Residues: CASGTSGRARQFF.

In regard to this clonotype: One end of the junction does not line up with germline, which may come from a read error. V and J are TRBV7-9 and TRBJ2-7; 12 bases are shared with TRBD2. The CDR3 spans 14 residues. Germline CDR1 and CDR2: SEHNR and FQNEAQ (reference sequence). This chain's CDR3 is CASSLAGGTYDQYF. DNA of the CDR3: TGTGCCAGCAGCCTAGCGGGAGGGACCTACGATCAGTACTTC.

This clonotype has just a few counts. This sequence joins TRBV4-3 and TRBJ1-6; D is uncertain. This CDR3 region has 13 residues. V was pared by 1 base and J by 11 bases, with 9 bases between. The V gene's germline CDR1 is LGHNA and CDR2 YSLEER. CDR3 in amino acids: CASSQVVGTPLHF. CDR3 nucleotides: TGCGCCAGCAGCCAAGTTGTTGGCACACCCCTCCACTTT.

This clonotype has a count of ten or more. The gene calls are TRBV20-1 and TRBJ2-7; the D gene is possibly TRBD2 (6 bases). Germline CDR1 and CDR2: DFQATT and SNEGSKA (reference sequence). V lost 3 bases to trimming and J lost 0 bases, with 9 bases between them. There are 13 residues in the CDR3. CDR3: CSARRGSSYEQYF. The CDR3 coding sequence is TGCAGTGCTAGGCGGGGTTCCTCCTACGAGCAGTACTTC.